One and the same sample provided the 2 T cell receptor beta chains below, sequenced in a study of technical replicates of blood from a few donors. Some clones are missing from TCRdb's copy, which holds only in-frame ones; the method was immunoSEQ multiplex PCR. The profile shows tens of thousands of clones, 95% to 96% of them singletons. Sequenced: T cells isolated from PBMCs. These receptors were collected from a human donor in good health.

This clone was recorded only once. The chain carries TRBV9 and TRBJ2-7; unclear D gene. Trimming removed 3 bases from V and 2 bases from J, with 6 bases in between. CDR1 SGDLS and CDR2 YYNGEE come from the germline V gene. The CDR3 has 12 amino acids. The CDR3 protein is CASSGQAYEQYF. In DNA, the CDR3 is TGTGCCAGCAGCGGCCAGGCCTACGAGCAGTACTTC.

The V call is TRBV25-1, the J call TRBJ2-5; 7 positions match TRBD2. The CDR3 consists of 14 residues. The V gene's germline CDR1 is MGHDK and CDR2 SYGVNS. V lost 2 bases and J lost 6; bases outside the gene matches: 6. The CDR3, as DNA: TGTGCCAGCAGTGAAATGGGGGGGGGAAAGACCCAGTACTTC. Protein product: CASSEMGGGKTQYF.